The T cell receptor (beta chain) described here comes from a study of CD8 T cells in Susac syndrome. Study observations and caveats: As acknowledged by the study, its TCR sequencing and HLA analysis included a relatively small number of individuals.

The RNA input was roughly 0.45 to 1 ug, and it was reverse transcribed with random hexamers. With immunoSEQ multiplex PCR, TCR beta CDR3 was amplified across 54 Vbeta and 13 Jbeta. TCRdb independently ran MiXCR on the immunoSEQ multiplex PCR reads; one entry per CDR3 protein. In the table there are roughly 400,000 distinct CDR3 sequences, around 85% of which are singletons. Sequencing of TCR beta, carried out with a high-throughput approach, was applied to CD8+ and CD4+ T cells from the blood. This clonotype was observed a single time. The antigen is not known. In germline, CDR1 is SNHLY, CDR2 FYNNEI. The V and J ends lost 8 bases and 0 bases respectively, with 23 bases between them. The CDR3 extends over 17 amino acids.

Sequencing was performed on CD8+ T cells from PBMCs. This chain joins TRBV2 and TRBJ2-7; D gene unclear. The sequence came from a human donor with multiple sclerosis. CDR3 region: CASGPLITDASSYEQYF. DNA for the CDR3: TGTGCCAGCGGTCCGTTGATAACCGATGCAAGCTCCTACGAGCAGTACTTC.